This T cell receptor beta chain was found in a study of cytomegalovirus exposure and HLA in healthy donors (dated by TCRdb to 2017 to 2019). With respect to the entire study: In an earlier analysis of fewer than 750 of the donors, 276 Gb of sequence data and about 110 million unique TCR beta sequences from about 179 million T cells were reported. An early release that covered some 630 HLA-typed donors contained approximately 300 gigabases of sequencing data and about 93 million unique TCR sequences. Of the roughly 400 genotyped donors, over 65% fell in the genetic ancestry cluster associated with self-reported Caucasian donors. The study aimed to test whether signatures of past pathogen exposure could be identified by cataloging public T cell receptors. The study profiled the T cell repertoires of 500 to 800 subjects by immunosequencing and related them to cytomegalovirus serostatus. Besides the first cohort of about 730 subjects, a separate validation cohort made up of around 120 different subjects was used. To predict cytomegalovirus infection status, the study combined high-throughput TCR immunosequencing, statistical association of individual TCRs with disease status, and machine learning. A later analysis re-examined previously published TCR beta repertoires from more than 550 donors and added high-resolution HLA genotyping to investigate patterns of TCR occurrence. Rather than drawing on any new phenotypic data, the later analysis identified candidate immune exposures from TCR beta sequences and the way those sequences occurred across donors. To decide whether each TCR beta V gene segment behaved as functional or pseudogenic, an earlier analysis of some 600 of the donors relied on high-throughput TCR beta sequencing. Alongside the repertoire data, information on donor age, sex, ethnicity and CMV serostatus was compiled. In a later genetic analysis, genome-wide SNP genotypes for about three fifths of the roughly 670 donors were used, and that subset was treated as a discovery cohort. All discovery cohort repertoires had been generated using a single sequencing platform. Both class I and class II loci were covered by HLA typing, at four-digit resolution. The number of typed donors differed by locus: about 620-640 for A, B, C, DRB1 and DQB1; approximately 520 for DQA1; some 590 for DPA1; and 400 to 480 for DPB1. Roughly five DR-DQ haplotypes were handled as single units for association and clustering, since linkage in the cohort was strong. Across 398 genotyped donors of the cohort, an average of roughly 250,000 unique TCR beta nucleotide sequences per donor were sequenced, and roughly 18% of those sequences were non-productive. General conclusions and limits of the study: In a later analysis, 16,951 TCR beta sequences were associated with specific HLA alleles at a false discovery rate of 0.05. Broadly in line with IMGT annotations, most TCR beta V segments showed up in productive rearrangements about 87% or about 30% of the time in an earlier analysis of approximately 600 of the donors. The earlier analysis of some 540 of the donors excluded some 15 rarely observed V segments, including chromosome 9 orphons, because counts were too low. When HLA alleles, especially DR and DQ, strongly co-occurred, TCR associations were difficult to assign to individual alleles. Most TCR sequences were seen in very few donors, while some public TCRs were found in many individuals. An association between a missense DCLRE1C variant and V-gene and J-gene trimming of TCR beta chains was found in a later genetic analysis and replicated in an independent cohort. A further reported finding was that TCR beta sequences accurately predicted the HLA-A and HLA-B alleles for most subjects in the first cohort. Compared with the approximately 670-donor mean, donors in an Asian-associated ancestry cluster had fewer N-insertions in productive TCRs, according to a later genetic analysis. Correlated functional status among segregating V segments might reflect linkage disequilibrium, but an unknown experimental factor could not be ruled out. According to the authors, the approach could potentially be generalized to other disease states and immunological phenotypes. Roughly uniform sequencing depth across donors was assumed in presence/absence analyses, although this assumption may not hold. Because some donors lacked HLA typing at each locus, the association tests relied only on the typed subset. Compared with equally common non-associated chains, HLA-associated TCR beta chains in a later analysis were more clonally expanded and had lower generation probabilities. A cluster of highly shared sequence variants was judged likely to be a technical artifact of the sequencing pipeline. Three of the identified cytomegalovirus-associated TCR beta chains were confirmed in vitro to be specific for cytomegalovirus antigens. Most CMV-associated TCR beta chains appeared to be HLA-restricted in a later analysis, and the HLA associations seemed to be driven largely by CMV exposure. In both the original and validation cohorts, the classifier was reported to diagnose cytomegalovirus status with high specificity and sensitivity. This cohort had only TCR beta chains sequenced, and the lack of alpha or paired-chain data limited which features could be detected. A later analysis found that TCR association rates varied across HLA loci, with DRB1 alleles showing the most associated TCRs and HLA-C alleles the fewest. A total of fewer than 200 TCR beta chains were listed by the study as associated with cytomegalovirus. In a later analysis, several top co-occurrence clusters were reported to appear linked to parvovirus B19, influenza, CMV and Epstein-Barr virus. CMV serostatus was the only immune exposure information available for the cohort.

In total, approximately 690 healthy bone marrow donors made up the cohort. Cohort members were all nominally healthy when sampled, although unrecorded immune exposures were likely present. The donor tested CMV seropositive, placing the donor among the 250 to 350 seropositive members of the cohort. Each donor provided a peripheral blood sample, and peripheral blood mononuclear cells were used for TCR beta sequencing. The Qiagen DNeasy Blood Extraction Kit was used to extract genomic DNA from the blood cell samples. Libraries were made using the immunoSEQ multiplex PCR assay. The multiplex PCR relied on a mix of 60 forward primers for TCR Vbeta segments and 13 reverse primers for TCR Jbeta segments. The CDR3 region of rearranged TCR beta genes was amplified from genomic DNA with a multiplex PCR assay. The amplified TCR beta libraries were sequenced on the Illumina HiSeq System as 87-base-pair reads. The authors processed their data as follows. Across the 670 or so repertoires, a later analysis counted some 80 million unique TCR beta chains, around 10 million of which were shared by at least two donors. Raw reads were error-corrected and collapsed into unique sequences by a nearest-neighbor algorithm in which closely related sequences were merged to remove PCR and sequencing errors. V, D and J gene segments were assigned by aligning CDR3 sequences to IMGT reference sequences. For a sequence to be retained, a match of at least six nucleotides was required to both a V gene segment and a J gene segment. A rearrangement was called productive if the CDR3 had no stop codons and remained in frame with V and J, and every other rearrangement was called non-productive. Following IMGT convention, CDR3 was defined as the stretch from the second conserved V-encoded cysteine up to the conserved J-encoded phenylalanine. In an earlier analysis of approximately 590 of the donors, sequences lacking an unambiguous match to a single V gene segment were excluded. In an earlier analysis of approximately 560 of the donors, a V segment was called functional when productive rearrangements were above 56.7%, and segregating when the standard deviation between donors exceeded 5%. A statistical classification framework was developed to diagnose cytomegalovirus status using the catalog of TCR beta chain sequences. A later analysis assigned V and J genes by comparing TCR nucleotide sequences with IMGT/GENE-DB human TR gene sequences. Using the TCRdist pipeline, a later analysis assigned CDR3 sequences along with most-parsimonious VDJ recombination scenarios. In a later analysis, every TCR beta chain was defined by the combination of its CDR3 amino acid sequence and its V-gene family, and reads without a unique V-gene family were dropped. To address suspected cross-contamination and a sequencing artifact, a later analysis removed 592 highly shared, low-generation-probability nucleotide sequences. A later analysis calculated a clonal expansion index for each public chain from normalized within-repertoire ranks of inferred template counts. In a later analysis, generation probabilities were computed using a VDJ recombination model fitted to out-of-frame rearrangements, and the results were checked against IGoR. Hypergeometric tests were used in a later analysis to score TCR-TCR, TCR-HLA and TCR-CMV co-occurrence, with a repertoire-size bias correction applied to the TCR pairs. To estimate false discovery rates, a later analysis permuted the HLA or CMV assignments 20 times. In a later analysis, co-occurring TCRs were grouped using DBSCAN, with TCRdist sequence similarity added in when clustering inside HLA-allele-positive subsets. Co-occurrence clustering excluded repertoires with fewer than 30,000 or more than 120,000 public chains, plus five with anomalous nucleotide sharing. TCRdb holds this immuneACCESS table with in-frame rearrangements only. Some clones are missing; in checked studies, unresolved V genes explain under half, and the rest has no known cause. V and J calls and clone size are copied from that table; D and trimming were computed from the DNA. Counted in this sample were 85,000 to 100,000 clones; over 75% of them appeared once. The ten largest clones take up roughly 1.1% of the sample.

For this clone: The specificity of this receptor is unknown. No base-level quality is on record; no much larger clone is a single base apart.

This sequence was found in a girl aged 2 to 9 in good health and CMV-seropositive. Material: PBMCs.

The DNA sequence reads TGTGCCAGCAAACCAGGATCCAAAAACATTCAGTACTTC. Translation gives CASKPGSKNIQYF. This sequence uses TRBV7-9 and TRBJ2-4; the D gene remains uncertain. The junction carries 9 bases between V and J, which are trimmed by 7 bases and 2 bases respectively. The germline V gene (reference sequence) sets CDR1 to SEHNR and CDR2 to FQNEAQ. From its cysteine to its phenylalanine, the CDR3 spans 13 amino acids. Just the 39-base CDR3 DNA is kept, in frame starting at base 1.